Listed here is a single T cell receptor beta chain. Its antigen remains unknown. The donors formed part of the roughly 120-subject validation cohort, distinct from the approximately 630-subject first cohort. TCRdb's copy holds only in-frame clones and misses some; the assay was immunoSEQ multiplex PCR. This sample has over 200,000 clones, with 90% found just once. This record comes from a study of cytomegalovirus exposure and HLA in healthy donors. The study, taken as a whole, reports: Most observed TCR sequences were rare, whereas some public TCRs were detected in many donors.

Germline V gene data show CDR1 as SGHTA and CDR2 as FQGNSA. The CDR3 consists of 13 residues. V lost 1 base to trimming and J lost 3 bases, with 6 bases between them. The chain couples TRBV7-2 to TRBJ1-1; D not certain. This sequence was found in a woman in her twenties or thirties in good health and CMV-seronegative. Sequenced sample: PBMCs. The CDR3 DNA is TGTGCCAGCAGCTTAGGGCCTTACACTGAAGCTTTCTTT. Translating gives CASSLGPYTEAFF.